Below are 5 T cell receptor beta chains sequenced from a single sample in a study of vaccination and CD4 T cells after COVID-19. These receptors' targets are unknown. Cultured CD4+ T cell DNA underwent sequencing with the Oncomine TCR Beta short-read assay. In TCRdb, the PCR reads were re-called with MiXCR into one record per CDR3 protein. This sample has more than 20,000 distinct CDR3 sequences; roughly 50% occur once, and the top ten carry around 13%. Sample time point: late sampling 161 to 241 days after vaccination in a few convalescent patients. Noted treatment: roughly 10-day PBMC culture with coronavirus spike peptide pools or control peptides (ViraFEST assay). The sample consisted of CD4+ T cells from blood, cultured in vitro, taken about 7 months after SARS-CoV-2 vaccination. The receptors derive from a human donor who had recovered from COVID-19.

A few counts support this clonotype. The CDR3 DNA follows: TGCAGTGCTAGGGACCCAAGACAGCTACTTGGCTACACCTTC. As protein: CSARDPRQLLGYTF. The chain recombines TRBV20-1 with TRBJ1-2, with TRBD1 as a possible D gene (5 bases). Germline CDR1 and CDR2: DFQATT and SNEGSKA (reference sequence). The CDR3 runs to 14 residues. Trimming shortened V by 3 bases and J by 7 bases, and 18 bases separated the two germline ends.

This clonotype showed up just once. J is TRBJ1-1 and V is TRBV19, with D possibly TRBD1 on 6 matching bases. The CDR3 has 14 amino acids. Looked up from germline, CDR1 is LNHDA and CDR2 is SQIVND (reference sequence). The V gene lost 5 bases and the J gene lost 7 bases, with 17 bases spanning the gap. CDR3 nucleotides: TGTGCCAGTAGTGTCCCCAGGGGTTACGGTGAAGCTTTCTTT. Translating it yields CASSVPRGYGEAFF.

This clonotype was recorded a few times. V gene TRBV6-4 combines with J gene TRBJ2-1; D may be TRBD1 (5 bases). V lost 3 bases and J lost 6, with 9 bases in between. The CDR3 runs 13 residues. Germline assignment: CDR1 MRHNA and CDR2 SNTAGT. The CDR3 spells CASSEGVGNEQFF. CDR3 DNA: TGTGCCAGCAGTGAAGGGGTCGGCAATGAGCAGTTCTTC.

The chain carries TRBV20-1 and TRBJ2-3; possible D gene TRBD2, 6 bases. This CDR3 is built from 15 residues. Germline V gene sequence: CDR1 DFQATT, CDR2 SNEGSKA (reference sequence). Trimming shortened V by 5 bases and J by 5 bases, and 20 bases separated the two germline ends. CDR3 sequence reads: CSADGGRPNLDTQYF. CDR3 DNA sequence: TGCAGTGCTGACGGGGGTAGGCCTAACCTAGATACGCAGTATTTT.

The sample holds a few counts of this clonotype. The V gene is TRBV19, the J gene TRBJ1-1, with unresolved D. The CDR3 loop spans 15 amino acids. Between the trimmed V and J ends, which lost 4 bases and 3 bases, there was a span of 15 bases. Germline V gives CDR1 LNHDA, CDR2 SQIVND (reference sequence). As DNA, the CDR3 is TGTGCCAGTAGTACTGGTCGTACCTGGGACACTGAAGCTTTCTTT. Its protein product is CASSTGRTWDTEAFF. Supplemented by reference TRBV19 and TRBJ1-1, the full variable domain reads DGGITQSPKYLFRKEGQNVTLSCEQNLNHDAMYWYRQDPGQGLRLIYYSQIVNDFQKGDIAEGYSVSREKKESFPLTVTSAQKNPTAFYLCASSTGRTWDTEAFFGQGTRLTVV.